Listed below are T cell receptor beta chains from one sample, sequenced in a study of T cell responses to AZD1222 COVID-19 vaccine. Method: immunoSEQ multiplex PCR; TCRdb's copy keeps in-frame clones and lacks some. The data contain over 110,000 clones, about 91% of them singletons. Sequencing was performed on peripheral blood, taken 28 days after the second AZD1222 dose. All receptors derive from an adult who received the AZD1222 COVID-19 vaccine. Both conserved end residues are part of each CDR3. Each record gives: D gene, CDR3 length, V gene, J gene, CDR3 protein. D genes are given only for firm matches.

>-|15|TRBV18|TRBJ1-1
CASSPSEVPNTEAFF
>-|14|TRBV4-1|TRBJ1-2
CASSPQDRDYGYTF
>-|14|TRBV10-3|TRBJ1-3
CAMRGTSSGNTIYF
>TRBD1|13|TRBV29-1|TRBJ1-1
CSVSGQPNTEAFF
>-|13|TRBV6-1|TRBJ1-2
CASSDQGGYGYTF
>-|12|TRBV28|TRBJ2-2
CASGSNTGELFF
>-|13|TRBV3-1/TRBV3-2|TRBJ2-5
CASSHPGQETQYF
>-|15|TRBV2|TRBJ2-1
CASSEGLSSYNEQFF
>TRBD1|13|TRBV25-1|TRBJ1-1
CATRNRGNTEAFF
>-|13|TRBV12-3/TRBV12-4|TRBJ2-1
CASSLPGNDEQFF
>-|14|TRBV18|TRBJ1-6
CASSPTGHVSPLHF
>-|12|TRBV24-1|TRBJ1-1
CATSAQSGLPFF